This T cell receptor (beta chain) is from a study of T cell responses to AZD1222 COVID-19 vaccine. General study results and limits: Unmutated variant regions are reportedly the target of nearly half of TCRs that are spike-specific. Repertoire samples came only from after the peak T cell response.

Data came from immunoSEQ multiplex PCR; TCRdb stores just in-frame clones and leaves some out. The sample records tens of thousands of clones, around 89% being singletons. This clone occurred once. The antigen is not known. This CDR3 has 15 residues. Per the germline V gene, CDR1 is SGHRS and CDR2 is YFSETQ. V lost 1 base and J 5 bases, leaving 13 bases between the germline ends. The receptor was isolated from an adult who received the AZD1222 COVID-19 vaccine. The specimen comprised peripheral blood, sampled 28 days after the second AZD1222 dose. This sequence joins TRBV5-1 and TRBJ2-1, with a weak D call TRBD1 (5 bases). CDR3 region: CASSLLGLDHNEQFF. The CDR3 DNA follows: TGCGCCAGCAGCTTGTTGGGGCTAGATCACAATGAGCAGTTCTTC.